Presented here are 18 T cell receptor beta chains from one specimen sequenced in a study of blood T cell repertoires in COVID-19. Sequencing used immunoSEQ multiplex PCR; TCRdb keeps in-frame clones, though not all of them. The data hold over 150,000 clones, with 87% observed a single time. Sequenced: peripheral blood. The receptors were sampled from a woman aged 55 to 70 who had recovered from COVID-19.

The J gene is TRBJ1-6, the V gene TRBV7-9; 7 positions agree with TRBD1. This CDR3 spans 15 amino acids. Germline V CDR1 and CDR2: SEHNR, FQNEAQ (reference sequence). V lost 7 bases and J lost 10; bases outside the gene matches: 13. CDR3 DNA: TGTGCCAGCACCCCGTGGGCAGGGGGTTTATCACCCCTCCACTTT. Translating it yields CASTPWAGGLSPLHF.

The genes are TRBV7-9 and TRBJ1-4; a possible D gene is TRBD1 (6 bases). Trimming pared 1 base from V and 3 bases from J, leaving 6 bases between. This CDR3 has 14 amino acids. Germline loops: CDR1 SEHNR, CDR2 FQNEAQ (reference sequence). CDR3 in DNA: TGTGCCAGCAGCTTAGGGACAGCTAATGAAAAACTGTTTTTT. Residues: CASSLGTANEKLFF.

This clone was counted between two and nine times. The CDR3, as DNA: TGCGCCAGCGCTAGCGGGGGGCAAACGAACACCGGGGAGCTGTTTTTT. Translation: CASASGGQTNTGELFF. V is TRBV5-1 and J is TRBJ2-2; 11 nucleotides match TRBD2. Germline V gives CDR1 SGHRS, CDR2 YFSETQ. The trim removed 7 bases at V and 0 bases at J, leaving 5 bases unmatched. The CDR3 runs to 16 residues.

The rearrangement joins TRBV6-6 to TRBJ2-4; possible D gene TRBD1, 6 bases. V lost 2 bases, J lost 1 base, and 9 bases lay in between. This CDR3 comprises 15 residues. The germline V gene encodes CDR1 MNHNY and CDR2 SVGAGI (reference sequence). CDR3 nucleotide sequence: TGTGCCAGCAGTTACGTCACAGGGGCCAAAAACATTCAGTACTTC. Protein product: CASSYVTGAKNIQYF.

The chain is built from TRBV21-1 and TRBJ2-3; the DNA was not used to check the table's D call, TRBD2. TRBV21-1 is tagged as a pseudogene. The CDR3 is 16 amino acids. The CDR3 region has the DNA TGTGCCAGCAGTCTCGTGACTAGCGGGGGGACAGATACGCAGTATTTT. Translation: CASSLVTSGGTDTQYF.

The V call is TRBV6-2 or TRBV6-3, the J call TRBJ2-5, with 9 bases lining up with TRBD1. Germline CDR1 reads MNHEY; CDR2 reads SVGEGT. With 1 base clipped from V and 4 bases from J, the junction kept 10 bases outside the gene matches. The CDR3 spans 17 residues. The CDR3 bases are TGTGCCAGCAGTTACTACCAGGGACAGGGTTTTGGAGAGACCCAGTACTTC. Residues: CASSYYQGQGFGETQYF.

The chain has TRBV30 and TRBJ1-4; 11 bases line up with TRBD1. Germline V gives CDR1 GTSNPN, CDR2 SVGIG (reference sequence). This CDR3 has 19 residues. V lost 3 bases, J lost 8 bases, and 20 bases stayed unmatched. The CDR3 region is CAWSDTGQGVKGYWEKLFF. CDR3 bases: TGTGCCTGGAGCGATACGGGACAGGGGGTTAAAGGTTATTGGGAAAAACTGTTTTTT.

This sequence joins TRBV24-1 and TRBJ2-3, with D tentatively TRBD2 (6 bases). Germline assignment: CDR1 KGHDR and CDR2 SFDVKD. Trimming took 4 bases from V and 0 from J, leaving 10 bases between them. There are 15 residues in the CDR3. CDR3 sequence reads: CATSDQRASTDTQYF. CDR3 in DNA: TGTGCCACCAGTGACCAGCGGGCCAGCACAGATACGCAGTATTTT.

For this clone: Within the sample, other DNA sequences also encode this same CDR3. The V call is TRBV28, the J call TRBJ1-2; 9 bases map to TRBD1. Germline lookup yields CDR1 MDHEN and CDR2 SYDVKM. The CDR3 is 13 residues long. V dropped 3 bases and J dropped 5; count of bases not matched to a gene: 1. The DNA for the CDR3 is TGTGCCAGCAGTTTTGGACAGGGGTATGGCTACACCTTC. It specifies CASSFGQGYGYTF.

V usage is TRBV5-1 and J usage is TRBJ2-7; 7 positions agree with TRBD1. This CDR3 has 14 amino acids. From germline, CDR1 is SGHRS and CDR2 YFSETQ. With 3 bases clipped from V and 6 bases from J, the junction kept 9 bases outside the gene matches. CDR3 bases: TGCGCCAGCAGCTGGGGACAGAGCACCACCGAGCAGTACTTC. Translation gives CASSWGQSTTEQYF.

Here the CDR3 DNA reads TGTGCCAGCAGCTTAAGGGCAGAAGCCTTCTCTGGGGCCAACGTCCTGACTTTC. This sequence encodes CASSLRAEAFSGANVLTF. V and J are TRBV7-3 and TRBJ2-6; D is uncertain. V was clipped by 1 base and J by 0 bases, with 13 bases between them. Per germline, CDR1 SGHTA and CDR2 FQGTGA. There are 18 residues in the CDR3.

V is TRBV16 and J is TRBJ1-6; the match to TRBD1 covers 7 bases. CDR1 is KGHSY, CDR2 FQNENV, per germline. The trim removed 3 bases at V and 7 bases at J, leaving 9 bases unmatched. CDR3 length: 16 residues. The CDR3 sequence: CASSQRQGRTNSPLHF. The CDR3 region has the DNA TGTGCCAGCAGCCAGAGACAGGGCCGAACGAATTCACCCCTCCACTTT.

This chain connects TRBV7-9 to TRBJ1-6; tentative D call: TRBD1 (5 bases). The germline V gene encodes CDR1 SEHNR and CDR2 FQNEAQ (reference sequence). This CDR3 region has 16 residues. The germline V and J ends were trimmed by 5 bases and 5 bases, with 16 bases remaining between them. The CDR3 region is CASSPSLGHHNSPLHF. As DNA, the CDR3 is TGTGCCAGCAGCCCTTCCTTAGGACACCATAATTCACCCCTCCACTTT.

V usage is TRBV3-1 (or the pseudogene TRBV3-2) and J usage is TRBJ1-6; 9 bases are a match to TRBD1. The CDR3 sequence is 20 residues long. V lost 1 base and J lost 0; bases outside the gene matches: 10. Germline assignment: CDR1 LGHDT and CDR2 YNNKEL (reference sequence). In DNA, the CDR3 is TGTGCCAGCAGCCAAGGATCCCCGGGACAGGGAGCCTCCTATAATTCACCCCTCCACTTT. It is translated as CASSQGSPGQGASYNSPLHF.

CDR3 DNA sequence: TGTGCCATCAGTGGTGGGACTATAGATACGCAGTATTTT. Protein: CAISGGTIDTQYF. The chain uses TRBV10-3 and TRBJ2-3, with TRBD2 matching over 7 bases. CDR1 ENHRY and CDR2 SYGVKD come from the germline V gene. This CDR3 spans 13 amino acids. The trim removed 4 bases at V and 5 bases at J, leaving 3 bases unmatched.

This clone was seen only a few times. V is TRBV27 and J is TRBJ2-5, with a possible D match to TRBD2 (6 bases). V was shortened by 4 bases and J by 9 bases, with 12 bases between the two germline ends. The germline V gene has CDR1 MNHEY and CDR2 SMNVEV (reference sequence). The CDR3 contains 12 residues. Here the CDR3 DNA reads TGTGCCAGCAGTTGGTACGGAGGGGCCCAGTACTTC. It encodes CASSWYGGAQYF.

The CDR3 DNA reads TGTGCCAGCAGCTCCCAGGGACAGGGATACCATGAGCAGTTCTTC. Protein: CASSSQGQGYHEQFF. This chain joins TRBV5-6 and TRBJ2-1; 9 positions match TRBD1. The V gene end was trimmed by 3 bases and the J gene end by 8 bases; junction bases not matched to a gene: 9. The CDR3 runs 15 residues. CDR1 and CDR2 from the germline V gene are SGHDT and YYEEEE. Combining the CDR3 with reference TRBV5-6 and TRBJ2-1 gives the whole variable domain DAGVTQSPTHLIKTRGQQVTLRCSPKSGHDTVSWYQQALGQGPQFIFQYYEEEERQRGNFPDRFSGHQFPNYSSELNVNALLLGDSALYLCASSSQGQGYHEQFFGPGTRLTVL.

This chain uses TRBV6-4 with TRBJ2-5; D not resolved. Germline-derived CDR1 and CDR2 are MRHNA and SNTAGT. Trimming stripped 4 bases from V and 3 bases from J, with 3 bases between. There are 11 residues in the CDR3. The CDR3 spells CASSAEETQYF. CDR3 DNA sequence: TGTGCCAGCAGTGCCGAAGAGACCCAGTACTTC.